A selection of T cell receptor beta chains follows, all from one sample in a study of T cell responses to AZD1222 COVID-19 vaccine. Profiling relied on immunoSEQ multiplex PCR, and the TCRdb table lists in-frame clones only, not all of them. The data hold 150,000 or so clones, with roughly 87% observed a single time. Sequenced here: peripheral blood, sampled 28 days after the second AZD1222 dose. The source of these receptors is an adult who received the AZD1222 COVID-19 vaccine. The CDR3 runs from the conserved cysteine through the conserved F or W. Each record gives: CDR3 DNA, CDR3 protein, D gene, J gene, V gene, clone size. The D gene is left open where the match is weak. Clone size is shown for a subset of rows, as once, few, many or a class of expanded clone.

TGTGCCAGCAGCTTAGCGTCGGGATCAGGAAACACCATATATTTT CASSLASGSGNTIYF . TRBJ1-3 TRBV7-8 .
TGCAGCGTTGCACCCCATGCGCGTTCAACTAATGAAAAACTGTTTTTT CSVAPHARSTNEKLFF . TRBJ1-4 TRBV29-1 .
TGTGCCAGCAGGGGTCCACTTAGCGGGCAAGAGACCCAGTACTTC CASRGPLSGQETQYF TRBD2 TRBJ2-5 TRBV6-5 .
TGCGCCAGCAGCTTCGGCTACCCCGGCAATCAGCCCCAGCATTTT CASSFGYPGNQPQHF . TRBJ1-5 TRBV5-1 .
TGTGCCAGTAGTGGCTACGGCGGGGGGGCCGGCGAGCAGTACTTC CASSGYGGGAGEQYF TRBD2 TRBJ2-7 TRBV19 .
TGTGCCAGCAGCTTAGTCCCCAATGAGCAGTTCTTC CASSLVPNEQFF . TRBJ2-1 TRBV7-2 once
TGTGCCAGCAGTCAATCTGGGCGGGGGGGCTACGAGCAGTACTTC CASSQSGRGGYEQYF TRBD2 TRBJ2-7 TRBV27 once
TGTGCCAGCAGCTTTGGACAGGGGGAAGGCTACACCTTC CASSFGQGEGYTF TRBD1 TRBJ1-2 TRBV5-4 .
TGTGCCAGCAGCCCCGGGGGGGAGATTAATCAGCCCCAGCATTTT CASSPGGEINQPQHF . TRBJ1-5 TRBV7-9 once
TGTGCCAGCAGCTTGCTGGACATTGATAGCAATCAGCCCCAGCATTTT CASSLLDIDSNQPQHF . TRBJ1-5 TRBV6-2/TRBV6-3 .
TGCGCCAGCAGCTCGAAGCGGGGTGACTCCTACAATGAGCAGTTCTTC CASSSKRGDSYNEQFF TRBD2 TRBJ2-1 TRBV5-1 .
TGTGCCAGCAGCCCGACAGGGCTCAACACCGGGGAGCTGTTTTTT CASSPTGLNTGELFF TRBD1 TRBJ2-2 TRBV7-9 .
TGTGCCAGTACCCCCCCGGCGGGTTCACCCCTCCACTTT CASTPPAGSPLHF . TRBJ1-6 TRBV19 .
TGTGCCAGCTCACCCGGACAGGAAACTAACTATGGCTACACCTTC CASSPGQETNYGYTF TRBD1 TRBJ1-2 TRBV18 .
TGTGCCAGTAGTATGTCCTCGCCTAGTGGCCACACCTTC CASSMSSPSGHTF . TRBJ1-2 TRBV19 .
TGTGCCAGCAGCTTGGAGAGGGCACCCCTCCACTTT CASSLERAPLHF . TRBJ1-6 TRBV5-4 .
TGTGCCAGCAGTTACTCTCGAGGGGTACTCACCGGGGAGCTGTTTTTT CASSYSRGVLTGELFF . TRBJ2-2 TRBV6-5 .
TGCGCCAGCAGCTTGGCGGCAGCCCGGAGCTCCTACGAGCAGTACTTC CASSLAAARSSYEQYF . TRBJ2-7 TRBV5-1 .